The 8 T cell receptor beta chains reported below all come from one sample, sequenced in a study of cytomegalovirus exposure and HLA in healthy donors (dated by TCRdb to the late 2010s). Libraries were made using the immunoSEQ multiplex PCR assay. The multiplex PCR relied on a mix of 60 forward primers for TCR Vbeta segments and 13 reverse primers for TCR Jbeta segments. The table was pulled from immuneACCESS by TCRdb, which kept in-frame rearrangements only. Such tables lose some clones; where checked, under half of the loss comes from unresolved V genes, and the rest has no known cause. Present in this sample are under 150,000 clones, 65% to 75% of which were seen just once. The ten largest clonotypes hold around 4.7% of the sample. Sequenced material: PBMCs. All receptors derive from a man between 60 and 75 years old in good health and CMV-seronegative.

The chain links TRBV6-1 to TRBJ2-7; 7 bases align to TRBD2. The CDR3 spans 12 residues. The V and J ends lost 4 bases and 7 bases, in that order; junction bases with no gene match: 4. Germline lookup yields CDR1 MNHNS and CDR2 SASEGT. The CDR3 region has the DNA TGTGCCAGCAGTGTCCTGGGGGGGGAGCAGTACTTC. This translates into CASSVLGGEQYF.

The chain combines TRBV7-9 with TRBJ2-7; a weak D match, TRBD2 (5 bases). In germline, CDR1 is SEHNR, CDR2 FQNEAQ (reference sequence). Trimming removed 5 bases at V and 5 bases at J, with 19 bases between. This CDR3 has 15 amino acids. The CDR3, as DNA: TGTGCCAGCAGCCATGGGGATGCGGGCGGCGACGAGCAGTACTTC. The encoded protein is CASSHGDAGGDEQYF.

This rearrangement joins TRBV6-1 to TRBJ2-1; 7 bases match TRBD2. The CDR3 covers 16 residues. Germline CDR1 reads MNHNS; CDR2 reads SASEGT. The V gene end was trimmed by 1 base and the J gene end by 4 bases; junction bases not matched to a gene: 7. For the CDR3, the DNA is TGTGCCAGCAGTGAAGGGGGCGGCGGGAGATACAATGAGCAGTTCTTC. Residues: CASSEGGGGRYNEQFF.

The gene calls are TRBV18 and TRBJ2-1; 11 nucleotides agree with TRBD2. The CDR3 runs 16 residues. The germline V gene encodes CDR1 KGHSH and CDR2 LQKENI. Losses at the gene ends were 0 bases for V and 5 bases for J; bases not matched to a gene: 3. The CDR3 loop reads CASSPPTSGAHNEQFF. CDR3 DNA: TGTGCCAGCTCACCACCGACTAGCGGGGCACACAATGAGCAGTTCTTC.

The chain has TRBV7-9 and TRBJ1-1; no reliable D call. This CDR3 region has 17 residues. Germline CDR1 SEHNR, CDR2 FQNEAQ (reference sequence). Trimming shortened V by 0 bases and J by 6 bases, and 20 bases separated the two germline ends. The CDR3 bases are TGTGCCAGCAGCTTAGCGAGCGACGGAATATGGCGCTCTGAAGCTTTCTTT. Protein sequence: CASSLASDGIWRSEAFF.

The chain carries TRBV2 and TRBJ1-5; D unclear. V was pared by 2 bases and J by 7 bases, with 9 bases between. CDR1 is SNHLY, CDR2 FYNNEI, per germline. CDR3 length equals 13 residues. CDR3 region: CASSEFEEQPQHF. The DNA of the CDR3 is TGTGCCAGCAGTGAATTCGAGGAACAGCCCCAGCATTTT.

CDR3 in amino acids: CASSYSGKASPHGQYF. The CDR3 DNA reads as TGTGCCAGCAGTTACTCGGGTAAGGCTAGCCCGCATGGGCAGTACTTC. The rearrangement joins TRBV6-6 to TRBJ2-7; TRBD2 might be the D (5 bases). The CDR3 is 16 residues long. Germline CDR1 reads MNHNY; CDR2 reads SVGAGI (reference sequence). The ends were cut back, 0 bases at V and 9 bases at J, with 21 bases in the middle.

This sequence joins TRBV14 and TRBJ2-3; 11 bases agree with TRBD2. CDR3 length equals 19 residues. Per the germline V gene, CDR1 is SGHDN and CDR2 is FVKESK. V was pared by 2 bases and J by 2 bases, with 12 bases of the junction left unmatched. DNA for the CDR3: TGTGCCAGCAGCCAAAGTCCCGGGACTAGCGGACGGTACACAGATACGCAGTATTTT. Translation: CASSQSPGTSGRYTDTQYF.